These 28 T cell receptor beta chains originate from one sample sequenced in a study of cytomegalovirus exposure and HLA in healthy donors. PCR amplification relied on 60 Vbeta primers (plus 13 Jbeta primers). Sequencing was performed with immunoSEQ multiplex PCR; in TCRdb, only in-frame clones are kept and a portion is missing. The sample gives 100,000 or so clones, around 75% of which show up once; about 1.9% is in the top ten. Sequencing was performed on PBMCs. These receptors all stem from a man aged 25 to 40 in good health and CMV-seronegative.

The chain couples TRBV12-5 to TRBJ1-1; no definite D call. Trimming removed 1 base from V and 4 bases from J, with 4 bases in between. CDR3 length: 12 residues. The germline CDR1 and CDR2 sequences are LGHNT and FRNRAP. The CDR3 coding sequence is TGTGCTAGTGGTTTGGGAGGCACTGAAGCTTTCTTT. It is translated as CASGLGGTEAFF. Full variable domain (missing parts from reference TRBV12-5 and TRBJ1-1): DARVTQTPRHKVTEMGQEVTMRCQPILGHNTVFWYRQTMMQGLELLAYFRNRAPLDDSGMPKDRFSAEMPDATLATLKIQPSEPRDSAVYFCASGLGGTEAFFGQGTRLTVV.

This chain uses TRBV6-1 with TRBJ1-5, with D possibly TRBD1 on 6 matching bases. Germline V lookup: CDR1 MNHNS, CDR2 SASEGT. The CDR3 extends over 14 amino acids. V shed 8 bases and J shed 2 bases, with 13 bases lying between them. CDR3 residues: CASLRGGGNQPQHF. DNA for the CDR3: TGTGCCAGCCTTCGCGGGGGCGGCAATCAGCCCCAGCATTTT.

The V and J genes are TRBV6-6 and TRBJ1-2; 12 positions agree with TRBD1. Per germline, CDR1 MNHNY and CDR2 SVGAGI (reference sequence). This CDR3 region has 15 residues. V lost 5 bases to trimming and J lost 7 bases; unmatched junction nucleotides: 8. The CDR3 coding sequence is TGTGCCAGCAGTAGCCCGGGACAGGGGGCGCGTGGCTACACCTTC. Translated, it gives CASSSPGQGARGYTF.

This clone was recorded only once. This chain joins TRBV7-2 and TRBJ1-6; TRBD1 might be the D (5 bases). Trimming pared 5 bases from V and 9 bases from J, leaving 14 bases between. The CDR3 spans 14 residues. Germline CDR1 reads SGHTA; CDR2 reads FQGNSA. The CDR3 is CASSQTGGVSPLHF. As DNA, the CDR3 is TGTGCCAGCAGCCAAACAGGAGGGGTTTCACCCCTCCACTTT.

The chain employs TRBV5-1 and TRBJ2-5; 11 nucleotides match TRBD2. The junction had 6 bases not matched to a gene; V was cut back by 0 bases and J by 2 bases. The CDR3 totals 17 residues. Germline values: CDR1 SGHRS, CDR2 YFSETQ. For the CDR3, the DNA is TGCGCCAGCAGCTTGGTTGGCCTAGCGGGAGGACAAGAGACCCAGTACTTC. It codes for CASSLVGLAGGQETQYF.

This clone was seen a few times. V usage is TRBV9 and J usage is TRBJ1-5; D is unclear. Between the trimmed V and J ends, which lost 4 bases and 2 bases, there was a span of 10 bases. From germline, CDR1 is SGDLS and CDR2 YYNGEE. The CDR3 is made up of 14 amino acids. CDR3 nucleotide sequence: TGTGCCAGCAGCCCCGCCGGGGGCAATCAGCCCCAGCATTTT. Residues: CASSPAGGNQPQHF.

The chain recombines TRBV7-9 with TRBJ1-1, with a tentative D call TRBD1 (5 bases). The CDR3 has 15 residues. V shed 3 bases and J shed 5 bases, with 16 bases lying between them. In germline, CDR1 is SEHNR, CDR2 FQNEAQ (reference sequence). CDR3 loop: CASSFFLIQATEAFF. CDR3 DNA: TGTGCCAGCAGCTTTTTTCTGATACAGGCGACTGAAGCTTTCTTT.

This chain uses TRBV21-1 with TRBJ2-7; the D segment call TRBD1 is taken from the table without a DNA check. TRBV21-1 is described as a pseudogene. This CDR3 has 14 amino acids. CDR3 in amino acids: CASSLRDRGYEQYF. CDR3 coding DNA: TGTGCCAGCAGCCTCCGGGACAGGGGCTACGAGCAGTACTTC.

The rearrangement links TRBV30 to TRBJ1-4; 10 bases align to TRBD1. The J segment lost 5 bases and the V segment lost 3 bases, leaving 3 bases of the junction unmatched. This CDR3 has 14 amino acids. The V gene's germline CDR1 is GTSNPN and CDR2 SVGIG (reference sequence). The CDR3 bases are TGTGCCTGGAGCCCGGGACAGGGGAATGAAAAACTGTTTTTT. Amino acid sequence: CAWSPGQGNEKLFF.

This chain links TRBV6-1 with TRBJ2-7; TRBD1 agrees at 11 bases. J lost 0 bases, V lost 6 bases, and 4 bases had no gene match. CDR3 length: 15 amino acids. Germline V gene sequence: CDR1 MNHNS, CDR2 SASEGT. The CDR3 DNA sequence: TGTGCCAGCAGAACGGGACAGGGGGGCTCCTACGAGCAGTACTTC. Encoded protein: CASRTGQGGSYEQYF.

V gene TRBV6-5 combines with J gene TRBJ1-4; 10 nucleotides agree with TRBD1. The V gene's germline CDR1 is MNHEY and CDR2 SVGAGI. V gave up 6 bases and J gave up 7 bases; unmatched junction bases: 8. This CDR3 contains 15 residues. Written as DNA, the CDR3 is TGTGCCAGCAGCCCGACAGGGGGCGCGTTTGAAAAACTGTTTTTT. Its protein is CASSPTGGAFEKLFF.

This chain connects TRBV28 to TRBJ1-3; D not certain. Germline loops: CDR1 MDHEN, CDR2 SYDVKM. Deletions cut 8 bases from V and 1 base from J, with 9 bases between. The length of the CDR3 is 13 residues. CDR3 region: CASLLGSGNTIYF. The CDR3 DNA reads TGTGCCAGCCTCCTCGGTTCTGGAAACACCATATATTTT.

This chain uses TRBV5-1 with TRBJ2-3, with 13 bases aligning to TRBD2. Germline V lookup: CDR1 SGHRS, CDR2 YFSETQ. The CDR3 has 16 amino acids. The J segment lost 1 base and the V segment lost 4 bases, leaving 3 bases of the junction unmatched. The chain's CDR3 is CASSPGLAGGTDTQYF. The CDR3 DNA reads as TGCGCCAGCAGCCCTGGACTAGCGGGGGGCACAGATACGCAGTATTTT.

V usage is TRBV27 and J usage is TRBJ2-3, with TRBD2 as a possible D gene (6 bases). CDR3 length equals 15 residues. V lost 0 bases to trimming and J lost 1 base, with 8 bases between them. CDR1 and CDR2 (germline): MNHEY, SMNVEV (reference sequence). CDR3 sequence (DNA): TGTGCCAGCAGTTTATCTTGGGGGGGCACAGATACGCAGTATTTT. Translated: CASSLSWGGTDTQYF.

This chain joins TRBV15 and TRBJ1-6; D is ambiguous. Germline V CDR1 and CDR2: LNHNV, YYDKDF (reference sequence). Trimming pared 0 bases from V and 1 base from J, leaving 13 bases between. This CDR3 is built from 18 residues. The CDR3 DNA is TGTGCCACCAGCAGAGAGGCCCAGGTCTCTTCCTATAATTCACCCCTCCACTTT. Translated, it gives CATSREAQVSSYNSPLHF.

This chain joins TRBV4-1 and TRBJ1-2, with D possibly matching TRBD1 (5 bases). The germline gives CDR1 MGHRA, CDR2 YSYEKL. V lost 1 base and J lost 2, with 11 bases in between. The CDR3 extends over 15 amino acids. The CDR3 region is CASSQGAGLNYGYTF. CDR3 DNA sequence: TGCGCCAGCAGCCAAGGGGCAGGGTTGAACTATGGCTACACCTTC.

The chain links TRBV6-1 to TRBJ1-4; possible D gene TRBD1, 6 bases. The CDR3 contains 15 residues. Germline-derived CDR1 and CDR2 are MNHNS and SASEGT. V lost 7 bases and J lost 3, with 15 bases in between. This CDR3 reads CASTQGHGANEKLFF. In DNA form, the CDR3 reads TGTGCCAGCACACAGGGCCACGGAGCTAATGAAAAACTGTTTTTT.

The chain recombines TRBV18 with TRBJ2-7, with 7 bases fitting TRBD1. The CDR3 runs 15 residues. Looked up from germline, CDR1 is KGHSH and CDR2 is LQKENI. The J segment lost 1 base and the V segment lost 3 bases, leaving 6 bases of the junction unmatched. In nucleotides, the CDR3 is TGTGCCAGCTCACCCCGACAGGGTAAATCCTACGAGCAGTACTTC. Protein: CASSPRQGKSYEQYF.

J is TRBJ1-3 and V is TRBV2; D is unresolved. V was trimmed by 6 bases and J by 4 bases, leaving 7 bases between them. The CDR3 totals 12 residues. Germline CDR1 reads SNHLY; CDR2 reads FYNNEI. The CDR3 reads CASRSSGNTIYF. CDR3 DNA: TGTGCCAGCAGGAGCTCAGGAAACACCATATATTTT.

The CDR3 protein is CASSLGHRGGYTF. CDR3 in DNA: TGTGCCAGCAGTTTGGGACACCGAGGCGGCTACACCTTC. V and J are TRBV28 and TRBJ1-2; D perhaps matches TRBD1 (6 bases). V was shortened by 3 bases and J by 8 bases, with 13 bases between the two germline ends. The germline V gene has CDR1 MDHEN and CDR2 SYDVKM. CDR3 length equals 13 residues.

This chain joins TRBV5-1 and TRBJ2-3, with TRBD1 as a possible D gene (5 bases). The germline CDR1 and CDR2 sequences are SGHRS and YFSETQ. Deletions cut 0 bases from V and 6 bases from J, with 11 bases between. This CDR3 has 14 residues. CDR3 sequence (DNA): TGCGCCAGCAGCTTGGGGACACCCAGGGATACGCAGTATTTT. Translation: CASSLGTPRDTQYF.

This rearrangement joins TRBV15 to TRBJ2-1; 8 nucleotides match TRBD2. The length of the CDR3 is 17 residues. CDR1 is LNHNV, CDR2 YYDKDF, per germline (reference sequence). Trimming at V came to 1 base and at J to 5 bases, leaving 10 bases not matched to a gene. The CDR3, as DNA: TGTGCCACCAGCAGAGTTACAGCGGGAGCGCCGAACAATGAGCAGTTCTTC. It encodes CATSRVTAGAPNNEQFF.

This clone was found a few times. CDR3 in amino acids: CASSWTGTSGGNEQFF. In DNA form, the CDR3 reads TGCGCCAGCAGCTGGACCGGGACTAGCGGGGGTAATGAGCAGTTCTTC. V gene TRBV5-1 combines with J gene TRBJ2-1; 14 nucleotides match TRBD2. Looked up from germline, CDR1 is SGHRS and CDR2 is YFSETQ. This CDR3 has 16 amino acids. V lost 3 bases and J lost 7; bases outside the gene matches: 6.

The J gene is TRBJ2-7, the V gene TRBV4-1, with D hard to call. V was pared by 1 base and J by 2 bases, with 12 bases between. Germline values: CDR1 MGHRA, CDR2 YSYEKL. The CDR3 is 15 residues long. The CDR3 bases are TGCGCCAGCAGCCAAGTTATACAGTATACCTACGAGCAGTACTTC. This encodes CASSQVIQYTYEQYF.

This sequence joins TRBV2 and TRBJ1-2; 7 nucleotides align to TRBD1. V gave up 1 base and J gave up 6 bases; unmatched junction bases: 14. The CDR3 is made up of 17 amino acids. Germline V gene data show CDR1 as SNHLY and CDR2 as FYNNEI. The CDR3 region is CASSEGGTDARRDGYTF. In nucleotides, the CDR3 is TGTGCCAGCAGTGAAGGAGGGACAGACGCGAGGAGAGATGGCTACACCTTC.

The chain uses TRBV7-2 and TRBJ1-5; D is possibly TRBD1 (5 bases). The CDR3 covers 14 residues. The germline V gene encodes CDR1 SGHTA and CDR2 FQGNSA. V lost 5 bases and J lost 6, with 14 bases in between. CDR3 sequence reads: CASSPLGASQPQHF. CDR3 DNA: TGTGCCAGCAGCCCGTTAGGGGCGAGTCAGCCCCAGCATTTT. The full variable domain, rest sourced from reference TRBV7-2 and TRBJ1-5, is GAGVSQSPSNKVTEKGKDVELRCDPISGHTALYWYRQSLGQGLEFLIYFQGNSAPDKSGLPSDRFSAERTGGSVSTLTIQRTQQEDSAVYLCASSPLGASQPQHFGDGTRLSIL.

The chain links TRBV18 to TRBJ1-2; the match to TRBD1 covers 7 bases. Germline V CDR1 and CDR2: KGHSH, LQKENI. V dropped 4 bases and J dropped 2; count of bases not matched to a gene: 10. This CDR3 is built from 16 residues. The CDR3 region has the DNA TGTGCCAGCTCACTAACAGGGGACAGAAGAAACTATGGCTACACCTTC. It yields the protein CASSLTGDRRNYGYTF.

This chain joins TRBV21-1 and TRBJ1-4. TRBV21-1 represents a pseudogene. The CDR3 is 13 amino acids. DNA for the CDR3: TGTGCCAGCAGGGCGGGGCTCGCTGAAAAACTGTTTTTT. Translating it yields CASRAGLAEKLFF.